This T cell receptor (beta chain) emerged from a study of T-cell reconstitution after alpha-beta-depleted transplantation in children (TCRdb year 2016). The study in broad terms: T-cell immune reconstitution after TCRalphabeta/CD19-depleted allogeneic hematopoietic cell transplantation in children was quantitatively tracked in the study by means of TCR repertoire profiling.

Library construction relied on PCR. The sequencer was an Illumina HiSeq 2500. Molecular barcoding was employed in the preparation of TCR libraries, with unique molecular identifiers being used to normalize TCRbeta repertoire quantification. TCRdb reprocessed the public reads (quality trimming at Q25 with fastp, clone calling with MiXCR) and kept in-frame beta chains. Each entry merges the rows of one CDR3 protein and shows their most common DNA and genes. This sample gives tens of thousands of distinct CDR3 sequences in total; approximately 4.4% of them show up just once. The top ten constitute approximately 17% of the sample. V drops 4 bases and J drops 1 base, leaving 5 bases in between. From the cysteine up to the phenylalanine, the CDR3 has a length of 12 residues. CDR3 DNA is the only sequence kept; it has 36 bases, read in frame from the first base. CDR1 is given as SGHAT and CDR2 as FQNNGV, both from the germline V gene.

The sample's treatment or condition label, decoded: allogeneic hematopoietic cell transplantation with graft depleted of TCRalphabeta T cells and CD19 B cells. TCRalphabeta/CD19-depleted allogeneic hematopoietic cell grafts were given to the transplant recipients, all of whom were children. This clonotype has more than one count but fewer than ten. Its antigen target is currently unknown. No much larger clone exists at a distance of one base, and base qualities are not known. The full study reports these points: Apparently early alphabetaT-cell count recovery about two months after transplant reportedly relied on only several hundred rapidly expanded clones derived from non-depleted graft cells. The high TCRbeta diversity at day 60 in some patients was ascribed to recipient T cells and intrathymic progenitors that had survived conditioning. Hyperexpanded clone frequencies declined over subsequent months; after one year, T-cell counts and TCRbeta diversity were mostly attributed to newly produced T cells.

The chain uses TRBV11-2 and TRBJ2-7; the D gene cannot be resolved reliably. The sequences come from PBMCs, mostly from graft donor cells, collected 180 days after TCRalphabeta/CD19-depleted stem cell transplant. This TCR came from a boy under two years old who had a stem cell transplant for acute myeloid leukemia, so the T cells may come from the graft donor. The CDR3 in this case is CASSSLSYEQYF. The nucleotide sequence reads as follows: TGTGCCAGCAGCTCCCTATCCTACGAGCAGTACTTC.